These 18 T cell receptor beta chains share one sample of origin, sequenced in a study of T cells in Graves' hyperthyroidism and ophthalmopathy. Template material for amplifying TCR beta CDR3 regions consisted of RNA transcripts. Primed by the HTBI set, a first-round RT-PCR was run on the TCR CDR3. Via MiXCR, TCRdb re-called the multiplex PCR reads, giving one row per CDR3 protein. The sample contains around 660,000 distinct CDR3 sequences, about 45% of which appear only once. Sequences were obtained from peripheral blood or thyroid tissue (not recorded which). Every receptor here comes from an adult man with Graves' disease, either hyperthyroidism or ophthalmopathy (not recorded which).

The gene calls are TRBV11-2 and TRBJ2-5; 10 positions agree with TRBD2. The CDR3 is made up of 19 amino acids. Germline assignment: CDR1 SGHAT and CDR2 FQNNGV. After removal of 5 bases from V and 5 bases from J, the junction contained 20 bases not matched to a gene. CDR3 bases: TGTGCCAGCAGCCAAGATCCCAGCGGGAGGGCTTATTCCGGGGAGACCCAGTACTTC. Translation: CASSQDPSGRAYSGETQYF. The variable domain in full, completed from reference TRBV11-2 and TRBJ2-5, reads EAGVAQSPRYKIIEKRQSVAFWCNPISGHATLYWYQQILGQGPKLLIQFQNNGVVDDSQLPKDRFSAERLKGVDSTLKIQPAKLEDSAVYLCASSQDPSGRAYSGETQYFGPGTRLLVL.

This chain uses TRBV10-2 with TRBJ2-6; D possibly matches TRBD1 or TRBD2 (5 bases each). The CDR3 runs to 17 residues. CDR1 and CDR2 (germline): WSHSY, SAAADI. The V end lost 7 bases, the J end lost 1 base, and 17 bases lay between the germline ends. CDR3 sequence reads: CASNTGTGLSGANVLTF. DNA of the CDR3: TGCGCCAGCAACACCGGGACGGGCCTTTCTGGGGCCAACGTCCTGACTTTC.

Only a few counts were recorded for this clonotype. The chain uses TRBV5-1 and TRBJ1-4; the D gene is possibly TRBD1 (6 bases). Per germline, CDR1 SGHRS and CDR2 YFSETQ. This CDR3 has 14 amino acids. Trimming pared 4 bases from V and 3 bases from J, leaving 10 bases between. CDR3 DNA sequence: TGCGCCAGCAGCCCAAAGGGGGCTAATGAAAAACTGTTTTTT. Its protein is CASSPKGANEKLFF.

Concerning this clonotype: This may be a read error: a much more frequent sequence differs by one nucleotide. V is TRBV6-5 and J is TRBJ2-2; D is possibly TRBD1 (6 bases). The CDR3 extends over 13 amino acids. Germline CDR1 is MNHEY and CDR2 is SVGAGI. V gave up 6 bases and J gave up 4 bases, with 9 bases separating them. CDR3 in amino acids: CASRLQGTGELFF. The CDR3 bases are TGTGCCAGCAGATTACAGGGCACCGGGGAGCTGTTTTTT.

This clonotype was recorded many times. J is TRBJ1-1 and V is TRBV5-1; a possible D gene is TRBD1 (5 bases). The CDR3 covers 14 residues. Trimming shortened V by 4 bases and J by 1 base, and 11 bases separated the two germline ends. The V gene's germline CDR1 is SGHRS and CDR2 YFSETQ. The CDR3 nucleotides read TGCGCCAGCAGCCGCGGGACGTCGAACACTGAAGCTTTCTTT. It encodes CASSRGTSNTEAFF.

The chain recombines TRBV29-1 with TRBJ1-4; 8 bases fit TRBD1. The ends lost 6 bases at V and 1 base at J; junction bases unmatched: 4. CDR1 and CDR2 from the germline V gene are SQVTM and ANQGSEA. This CDR3 is built from 14 residues. The CDR3: CSVTQGGTNEKLFF. The CDR3 DNA reads TGCAGCGTCACACAGGGGGGAACTAATGAAAAACTGTTTTTT.

The chain joins TRBV19 to TRBJ1-6; D remains unclear. The CDR3 is 14 residues long. The germline V and J ends were trimmed by 9 bases and 5 bases, with 14 bases remaining between them. CDR1 and CDR2 (germline): LNHDA, SQIVND (reference sequence). The CDR3 region is CASNTGPNNSPLHF. CDR3 in DNA: TGTGCCAGCAACACCGGGCCCAATAATTCACCCCTCCACTTT. Complete variable domain (other parts from reference TRBV19 and TRBJ1-6): DGGITQSPKYLFRKEGQNVTLSCEQNLNHDAMYWYRQDPGQGLRLIYYSQIVNDFQKGDIAEGYSVSREKKESFPLTVTSAQKNPTAFYLCASNTGPNNSPLHFGNGTRLTVT.

This clonotype was found many times. V is TRBV29-1 and J is TRBJ1-1; no definite D call. The germline V gene has CDR1 SQVTM and CDR2 ANQGSEA. V was cut by 4 bases and J by 0 bases, with 9 bases left in between. The CDR3 contains 13 residues. The CDR3, as DNA: TGCAGCGTTGTGTTGGGATTGAACACTGAAGCTTTCTTT. Its protein product is CSVVLGLNTEAFF.

At least ten counts were recorded for this clonotype. V is TRBV2 and J is TRBJ1-2, with 12 nucleotides matching TRBD1. The CDR3 extends over 14 amino acids. Germline CDR1 reads SNHLY; CDR2 reads FYNNEI. Trimming cost V 3 bases and J 8 bases; bases outside gene matches: 4. As DNA, the CDR3 is TGTGCCAGCAGTGAGGGACAGGGGGCGGAAGGCTACACCTTC. Translating it yields CASSEGQGAEGYTF.

Ten or more counts support this clonotype. The V gene is TRBV24-1, the J gene TRBJ1-1, with D uncertain. CDR3 length equals 14 residues. Germline V gene sequence: CDR1 KGHDR, CDR2 SFDVKD. The ends were cut back, 7 bases at V and 1 base at J, with 12 bases in the middle. CDR3 region: CATRAALSNTEAFF. As DNA, the CDR3 is TGTGCCACCAGAGCAGCACTTTCGAACACTGAAGCTTTCTTT.

V and J are TRBV9 and TRBJ2-7; the match to TRBD2 covers 10 bases. The CDR3 covers 14 residues. Germline-derived CDR1 and CDR2 are SGDLS and YYNGEE. J lost 3 bases, V lost 3 bases, and 3 bases had no gene match. CDR3: CASSARLAGYEQYF. The CDR3 nucleotides read TGTGCCAGCAGCGCCCGACTAGCGGGCTACGAGCAGTACTTC.

This clonotype was seen many times. This rearrangement joins TRBV2 to TRBJ1-3; D is unclear. Trimming pared 7 bases from V and 5 bases from J, leaving 6 bases between. The CDR3 has 11 residues. Germline values: CDR1 SNHLY, CDR2 FYNNEI. The CDR3 here is CASNGRNTIYF. CDR3 nucleotide sequence: TGTGCCAGCAACGGGAGAAACACCATATATTTT.

This clonotype showed up many times. V is TRBV19 and J is TRBJ1-2; 7 bases fit TRBD1. V gave up 6 bases and J gave up 5 bases; unmatched junction bases: 3. Germline V gene lookup returns CDR1 LNHDA and CDR2 SQIVND (reference sequence). This CDR3 contains 12 residues. The chain's CDR3 is CASRGTAYGYTF. DNA for the CDR3: TGTGCCAGTAGAGGGACAGCTTATGGCTACACCTTC.

The chain is built from TRBV2 and TRBJ2-7; no clear D gene. CDR3 length: 14 residues. V was clipped by 5 bases and J by 4 bases, with 15 bases between them. The germline gives CDR1 SNHLY, CDR2 FYNNEI. The CDR3 loop is CASSLKGPPYEQYF. For the CDR3, the DNA is TGTGCCAGCAGTTTAAAAGGCCCCCCGTACGAGCAGTACTTC.

For this clonotype: An end of the junction differs from the germline gene, which may be a read error. V usage is TRBV2 and J usage is TRBJ2-7; 10 nucleotides align to TRBD1. The V gene's germline CDR1 is SNHLY and CDR2 FYNNEI. This CDR3 is built from 14 residues. This CDR3 reads CACRGDRGAYKQYF. The DNA of the CDR3 is TGTGCCTGTCGCGGGGACAGGGGAGCCTACAAGCAGTACTTC.

The chain links TRBV2 to TRBJ1-1; the D gene is possibly TRBD1 (6 bases). Germline V gene lookup returns CDR1 SNHLY and CDR2 FYNNEI. The CDR3 has 18 amino acids. Trimming removed 3 bases from V and 0 bases from J, with 20 bases in between. This chain's CDR3 is CASSDGRLTGSMNTEAFF. CDR3 nucleotide sequence: TGTGCCAGCAGTGACGGGAGGTTGACAGGTAGCATGAACACTGAAGCTTTCTTT.

Ten or more counts support this clonotype. The chain recombines TRBV14 with TRBJ1-2; a weak D match, TRBD1 (5 bases). Germline loops: CDR1 SGHDN, CDR2 FVKESK. This CDR3 contains 11 residues. Trimming stripped 6 bases from V and 14 bases from J, with 16 bases between. CDR3 region: CASSTIGTFTF. The CDR3 DNA reads as TGTGCCAGCAGTACCATCGGGACTTTTACCTTC. The complete variable domain, with remaining parts taken from reference TRBV14 and TRBJ1-2, reads EAGVTQFPSHSVIEKGQTVTLRCDPISGHDNLYWYRRVMGKEIKFLLHFVKESKQDESGMPNNRFLAERTGGTYSTLKVQPAELEDSGVYFCASSTIGTFTFGSGTRLTVV.

V gene TRBV5-5 combines with J gene TRBJ1-2; D is uncertain. The CDR3 runs 13 residues. CDR1 and CDR2 (germline): SGHKS, YYEKEE (reference sequence). Between the trimmed V and J ends, which lost 4 bases and 4 bases, there was a span of 11 bases. The CDR3 region has the DNA TGTGCCAGCAGCCCCTTTCTGGGCTATGGCTACACCTTC. The encoded protein is CASSPFLGYGYTF. Looking up the rest from reference TRBV5-5 and TRBJ1-2 gives the full variable domain: DAGVTQSPTHLIKTRGQQVTLRCSPISGHKSVSWYQQVLGQGPQFIFQYYEKEERGRGNFPDRFSARQFPNYSSELNVNALLLGDSALYLCASSPFLGYGYTFGSGTRLTVV.